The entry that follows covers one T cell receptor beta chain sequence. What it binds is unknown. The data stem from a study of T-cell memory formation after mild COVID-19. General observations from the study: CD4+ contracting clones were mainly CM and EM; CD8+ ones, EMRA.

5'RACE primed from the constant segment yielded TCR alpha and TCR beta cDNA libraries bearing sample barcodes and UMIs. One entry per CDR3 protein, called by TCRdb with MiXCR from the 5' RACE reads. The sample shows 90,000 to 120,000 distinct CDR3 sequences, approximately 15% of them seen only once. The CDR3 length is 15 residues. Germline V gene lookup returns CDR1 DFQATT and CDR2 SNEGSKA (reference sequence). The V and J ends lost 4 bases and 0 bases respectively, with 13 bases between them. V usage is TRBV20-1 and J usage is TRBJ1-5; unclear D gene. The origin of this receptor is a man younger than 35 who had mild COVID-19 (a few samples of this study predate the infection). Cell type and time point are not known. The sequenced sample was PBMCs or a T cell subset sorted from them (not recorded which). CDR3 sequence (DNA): TGCAGTGCTACCTCCGAACAGAGTAGCAATCAGCCCCAGCATTTT. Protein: CSATSEQSSNQPQHF.